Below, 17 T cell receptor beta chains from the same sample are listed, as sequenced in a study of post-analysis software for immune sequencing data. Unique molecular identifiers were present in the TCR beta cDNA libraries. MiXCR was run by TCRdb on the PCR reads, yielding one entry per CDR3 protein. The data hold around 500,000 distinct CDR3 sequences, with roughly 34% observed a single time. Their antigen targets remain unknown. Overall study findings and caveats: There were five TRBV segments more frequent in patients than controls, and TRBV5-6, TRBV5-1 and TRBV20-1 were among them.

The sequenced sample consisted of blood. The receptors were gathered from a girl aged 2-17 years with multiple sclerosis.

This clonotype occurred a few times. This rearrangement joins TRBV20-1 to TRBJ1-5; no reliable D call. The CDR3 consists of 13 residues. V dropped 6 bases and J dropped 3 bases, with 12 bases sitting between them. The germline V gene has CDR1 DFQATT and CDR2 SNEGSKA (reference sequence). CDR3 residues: CSAGGQVNQPQHF. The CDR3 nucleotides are TGCAGTGCAGGTGGGCAGGTCAATCAGCCCCAGCATTTT.

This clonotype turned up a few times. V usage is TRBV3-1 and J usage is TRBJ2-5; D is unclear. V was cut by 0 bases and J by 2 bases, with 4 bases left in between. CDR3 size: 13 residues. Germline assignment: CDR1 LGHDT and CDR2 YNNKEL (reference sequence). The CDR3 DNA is TGTGCCAGCAGCCAAGACGGACAAGAGACCCAGTACTTC. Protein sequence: CASSQDGQETQYF.

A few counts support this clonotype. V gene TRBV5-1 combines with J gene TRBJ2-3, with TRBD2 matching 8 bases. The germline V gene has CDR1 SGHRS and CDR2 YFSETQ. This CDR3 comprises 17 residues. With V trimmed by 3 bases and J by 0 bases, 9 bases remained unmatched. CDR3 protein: CASSWGHSGASTDTQYF. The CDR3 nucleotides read TGCGCCAGCAGCTGGGGACATAGCGGGGCGAGCACAGATACGCAGTATTTT. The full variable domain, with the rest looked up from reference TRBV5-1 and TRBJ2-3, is KAGVTQTPRYLIKTRGQQVTLSCSPISGHRSVSWYQQTPGQGLQFLFEYFSETQRNKGNFPGRFSGRQFSNSRSEMNVSTLELGDSALYLCASSWGHSGASTDTQYFGPGTRLTVL.

The CDR3 spells CASSVQSSYEQYF. CDR3 nucleotide sequence: TGTGCCAGCAGCGTGCAAAGCTCCTACGAGCAGTACTTC. The V call is TRBV9, the J call TRBJ2-7; unclear D gene. The CDR3 sequence is 13 residues long. Trimming shortened V by 2 bases and J by 0 bases, and 6 bases separated the two germline ends. Germline CDR1 reads SGDLS; CDR2 reads YYNGEE.

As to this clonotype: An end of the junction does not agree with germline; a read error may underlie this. CDR3 protein: CASSPVRADTEYF. CDR3 DNA sequence: TGTGCCAGCAGCCCCGTGAGAGCAGATACGGAGTATTTT. The chain joins TRBV12-3 or TRBV12-4 to TRBJ2-3, with unresolved D. The CDR3 consists of 13 residues.

The CDR3 nucleotides are TGCGCCAGCAGCCGAGAGAGGGAAGATACGCAGTATTTT. Amino acids: CASSREREDTQYF. V usage is TRBV5-1 and J usage is TRBJ2-3; D may be TRBD2 (5 bases). V was shortened by 4 bases and J by 5 bases, with 11 bases between the two germline ends. Germline assignment: CDR1 SGHRS and CDR2 YFSETQ. The CDR3 covers 13 residues.

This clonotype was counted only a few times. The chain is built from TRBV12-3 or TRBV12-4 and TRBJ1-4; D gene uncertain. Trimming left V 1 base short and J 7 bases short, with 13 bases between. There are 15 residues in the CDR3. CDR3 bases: TGTGCCAGCAGTTTAGTAGGCCCGTTGGGTGAAAAACTGTTTTTT. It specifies CASSLVGPLGEKLFF.

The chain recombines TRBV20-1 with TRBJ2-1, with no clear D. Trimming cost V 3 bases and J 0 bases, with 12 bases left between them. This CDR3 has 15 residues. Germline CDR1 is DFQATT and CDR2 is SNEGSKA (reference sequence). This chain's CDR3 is CSARHIIRSYNEQFF. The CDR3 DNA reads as TGCAGTGCTAGGCATATTATCCGCTCCTACAATGAGCAGTTCTTC.

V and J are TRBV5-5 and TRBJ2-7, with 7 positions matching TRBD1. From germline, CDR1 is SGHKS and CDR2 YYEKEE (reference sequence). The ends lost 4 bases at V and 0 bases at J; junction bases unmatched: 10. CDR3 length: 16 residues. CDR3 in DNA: TGTGCCAGCAGCCCGGCTCCCAGGGGGTACTCCTACGAGCAGTACTTC. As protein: CASSPAPRGYSYEQYF.

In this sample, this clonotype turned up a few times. In DNA form, the CDR3 reads TGTGCCAGCAGCCTCAAAGGAAAGAACAATGAGCAGTTCTTC. It yields the protein CASSLKGKNNEQFF. V usage is TRBV3-1 and J usage is TRBJ2-1; D is uncertain. Deletions cut 4 bases from V and 5 bases from J, with 12 bases between. CDR1 and CDR2 (germline): LGHDT, YNNKEL (reference sequence). CDR3 length: 14 residues.

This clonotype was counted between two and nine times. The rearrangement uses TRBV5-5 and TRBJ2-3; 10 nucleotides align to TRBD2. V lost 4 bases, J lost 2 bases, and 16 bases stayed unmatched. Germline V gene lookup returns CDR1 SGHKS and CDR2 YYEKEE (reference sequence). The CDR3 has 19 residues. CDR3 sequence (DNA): TGTGCCAGCAGCCGAACCGGTACTGCTAGCGGGGGACCCACAGATACGCAGTATTTT. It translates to CASSRTGTASGGPTDTQYF.

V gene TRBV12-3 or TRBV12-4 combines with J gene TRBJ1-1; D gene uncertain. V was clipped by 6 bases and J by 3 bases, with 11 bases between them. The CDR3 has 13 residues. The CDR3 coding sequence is TGTGCCAGCAGGCCGTTCGCGGACACTGAAGCTTTCTTT. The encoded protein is CASRPFADTEAFF.

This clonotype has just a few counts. In DNA, the CDR3 is TGCAGCGTTTTAGTCTTACCCTACGAGCAGTACTTC. It translates to CSVLVLPYEQYF. The V call is TRBV29-1, the J call TRBJ2-7, with unresolved D. CDR3 size: 12 residues. Trimming removed 5 bases at V and 2 bases at J, with 10 bases between. Germline CDR1 and CDR2: SQVTM and ANQGSEA.

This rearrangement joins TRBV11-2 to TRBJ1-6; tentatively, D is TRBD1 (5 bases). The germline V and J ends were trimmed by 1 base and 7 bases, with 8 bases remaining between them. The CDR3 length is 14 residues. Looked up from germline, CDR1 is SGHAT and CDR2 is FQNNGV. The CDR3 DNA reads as TGTGCCAGCAGCTTAGTGGCAGGGAATTCACCCCTCCACTTT. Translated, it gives CASSLVAGNSPLHF.

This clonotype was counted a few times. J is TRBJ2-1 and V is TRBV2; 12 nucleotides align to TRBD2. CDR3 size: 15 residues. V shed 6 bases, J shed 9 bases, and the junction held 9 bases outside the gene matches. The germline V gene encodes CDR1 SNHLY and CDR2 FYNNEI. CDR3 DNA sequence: TGTGCCAGCAGATCTCTAGCGGGGGGGCCATTTGAGCAGTTCTTC. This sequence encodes CASRSLAGGPFEQFF.

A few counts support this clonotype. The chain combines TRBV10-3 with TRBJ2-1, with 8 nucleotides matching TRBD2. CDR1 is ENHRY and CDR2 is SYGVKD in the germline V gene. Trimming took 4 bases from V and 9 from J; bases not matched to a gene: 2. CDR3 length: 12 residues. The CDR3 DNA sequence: TGTGCCATCAGTGTTAGCGGGGCTGAGCAGTTCTTC. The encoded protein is CAISVSGAEQFF.

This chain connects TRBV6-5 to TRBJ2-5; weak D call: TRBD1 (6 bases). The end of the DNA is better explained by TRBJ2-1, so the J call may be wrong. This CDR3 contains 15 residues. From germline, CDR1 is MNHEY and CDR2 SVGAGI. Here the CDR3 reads CASSYTGQYQETQFF. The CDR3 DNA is TGTGCCAGCAGTTACACCGGACAGTACCAAGAGACCCAGTTCTTC.